The clone carrying this T cell receptor beta chain was seen a handful of times. Its antigen is not known. The CDR3 has 12 residues. From germline, CDR1 is LGHDT and CDR2 YNNKEL (reference sequence). Trimming left V 4 bases short and J 14 bases short, with 15 bases between. The data were obtained in a study of T-cell memory formation after mild COVID-19. Study-level information: The study found TCR clusters largely donor specific.

Study-wide results and caveats: The CD4+ clones that contracted clustered mainly within CM and EM, and the CD8+ clones concentrated in EMRA. Contracting clones from day 15 to 85 had balanced CD4/CD8; later expanders favoured CD4+.

MiXCR, run by TCRdb on the 5' RACE reads, gives a single entry per CDR3 protein. The sample gives tens of thousands of distinct CDR3 sequences, approximately 9% of which show up once; 12% is in the top ten. The TCR comes from an adult woman who had mild COVID-19 (a few samples of this study predate the infection). Cell type and time point are not known. This chain links TRBV3-1 with TRBJ2-1; a weak D match, TRBD1 (6 bases). The source material was PBMCs or a T cell subset sorted from them (not recorded which). CDR3 amino acids: CASSRGGQGKFF. The DNA of the CDR3 is TGTGCCAGCAGCCGGGGTGGTCAGGGGAAGTTCTTC.